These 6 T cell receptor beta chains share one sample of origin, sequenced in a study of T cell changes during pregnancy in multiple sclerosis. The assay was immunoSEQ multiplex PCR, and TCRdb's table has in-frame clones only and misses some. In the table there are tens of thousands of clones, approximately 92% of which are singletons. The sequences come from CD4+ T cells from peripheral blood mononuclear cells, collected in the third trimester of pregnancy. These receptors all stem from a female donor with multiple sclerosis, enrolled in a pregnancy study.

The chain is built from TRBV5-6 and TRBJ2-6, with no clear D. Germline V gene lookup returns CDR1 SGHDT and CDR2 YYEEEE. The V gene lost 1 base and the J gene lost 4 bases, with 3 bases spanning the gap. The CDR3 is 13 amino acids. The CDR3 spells CASSLQGANVLTF. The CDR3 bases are TGTGCCAGCAGCTTGCAGGGGGCCAACGTCCTGACTTTC.

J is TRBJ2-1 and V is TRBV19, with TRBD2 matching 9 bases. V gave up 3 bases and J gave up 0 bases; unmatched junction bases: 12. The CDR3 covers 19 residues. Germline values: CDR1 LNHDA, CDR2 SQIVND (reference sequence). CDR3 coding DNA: TGTGCCAGTAGTATTGGGGGGAGTAGCGGGAGACGCTCCTACAATGAGCAGTTCTTC. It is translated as CASSIGGSSGRRSYNEQFF. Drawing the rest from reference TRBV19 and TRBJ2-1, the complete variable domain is DGGITQSPKYLFRKEGQNVTLSCEQNLNHDAMYWYRQDPGQGLRLIYYSQIVNDFQKGDIAEGYSVSREKKESFPLTVTSAQKNPTAFYLCASSIGGSSGRRSYNEQFFGPGTRLTVL.

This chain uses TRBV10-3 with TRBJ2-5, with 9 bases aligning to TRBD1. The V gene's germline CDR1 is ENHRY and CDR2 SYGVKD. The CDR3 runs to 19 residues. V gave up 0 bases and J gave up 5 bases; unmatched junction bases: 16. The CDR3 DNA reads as TGTGCCATCAGTGAGTCAGGACTACAGGGGGCAGGCGGCTTGGAGACCCAGTACTTC. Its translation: CAISESGLQGAGGLETQYF.

The chain's CDR3 is CASRLTGAHEQYF. The CDR3 DNA is TGCGCCAGCAGGTTGACAGGGGCCCACGAGCAGTACTTC. The chain links TRBV5-1 to TRBJ2-7, with 8 bases fitting TRBD1. The germline gives CDR1 SGHRS, CDR2 YFSETQ. V shed 5 bases, J shed 5 bases, and the junction held 6 bases outside the gene matches. The CDR3 sequence is 13 residues long.

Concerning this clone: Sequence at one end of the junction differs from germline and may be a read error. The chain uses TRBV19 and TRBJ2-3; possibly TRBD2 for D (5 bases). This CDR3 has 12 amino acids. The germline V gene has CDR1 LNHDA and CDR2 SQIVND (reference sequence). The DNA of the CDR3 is TGTGCCAGTAGTGTAGAGGGCGATACGCAGTATTTT. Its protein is CASSVEGDTQYF.

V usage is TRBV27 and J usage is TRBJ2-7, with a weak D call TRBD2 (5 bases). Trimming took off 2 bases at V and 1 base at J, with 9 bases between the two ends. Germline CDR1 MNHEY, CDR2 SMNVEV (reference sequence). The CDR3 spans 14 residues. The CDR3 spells CASSLLGVSYEQYF. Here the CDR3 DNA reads TGTGCCAGCAGTTTACTCGGGGTATCCTACGAGCAGTACTTC.